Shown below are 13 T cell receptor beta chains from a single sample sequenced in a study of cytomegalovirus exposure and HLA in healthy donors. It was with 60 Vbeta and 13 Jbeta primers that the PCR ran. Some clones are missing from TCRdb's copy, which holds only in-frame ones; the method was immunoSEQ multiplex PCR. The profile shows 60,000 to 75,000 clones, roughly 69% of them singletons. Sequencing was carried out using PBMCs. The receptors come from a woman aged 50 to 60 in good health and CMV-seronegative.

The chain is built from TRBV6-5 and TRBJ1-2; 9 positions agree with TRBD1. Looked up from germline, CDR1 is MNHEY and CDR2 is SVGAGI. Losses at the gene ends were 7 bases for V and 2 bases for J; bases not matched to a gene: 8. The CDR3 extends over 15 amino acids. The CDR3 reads CASIKQGAPNYGYTF. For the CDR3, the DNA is TGTGCCAGCATCAAACAGGGGGCTCCCAACTATGGCTACACCTTC.

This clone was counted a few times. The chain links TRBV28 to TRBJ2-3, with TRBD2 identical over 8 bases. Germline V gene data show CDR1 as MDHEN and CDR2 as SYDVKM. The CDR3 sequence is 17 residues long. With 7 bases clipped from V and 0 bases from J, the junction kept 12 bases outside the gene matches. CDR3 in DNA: TGTGCCAGCATTCCCTTCGCCGGGAGGGGGAGCACAGATACGCAGTATTTT. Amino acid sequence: CASIPFAGRGSTDTQYF.

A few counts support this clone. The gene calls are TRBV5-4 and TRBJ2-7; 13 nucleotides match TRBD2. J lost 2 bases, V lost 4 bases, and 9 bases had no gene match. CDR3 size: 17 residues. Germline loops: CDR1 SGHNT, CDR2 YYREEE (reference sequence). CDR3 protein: CASSQGAGLAGPYEQYF. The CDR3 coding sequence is TGTGCCAGCAGCCAAGGTGCGGGACTAGCGGGACCCTACGAGCAGTACTTC.

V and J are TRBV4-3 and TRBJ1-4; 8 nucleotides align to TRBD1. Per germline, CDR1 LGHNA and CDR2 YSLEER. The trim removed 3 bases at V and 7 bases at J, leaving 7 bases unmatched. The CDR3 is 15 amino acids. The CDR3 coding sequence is TGCGCCAGCAGCCAGGCTGGACAGGGTAGTGAAAAACTGTTTTTT. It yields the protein CASSQAGQGSEKLFF.

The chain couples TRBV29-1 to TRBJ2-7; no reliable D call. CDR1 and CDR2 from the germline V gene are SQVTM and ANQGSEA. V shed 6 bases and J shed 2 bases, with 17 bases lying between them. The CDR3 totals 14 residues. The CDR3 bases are TGCAGCGTCGAACTTCTCACGAGGCCCTACGAGCAGTACTTC. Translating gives CSVELLTRPYEQYF.

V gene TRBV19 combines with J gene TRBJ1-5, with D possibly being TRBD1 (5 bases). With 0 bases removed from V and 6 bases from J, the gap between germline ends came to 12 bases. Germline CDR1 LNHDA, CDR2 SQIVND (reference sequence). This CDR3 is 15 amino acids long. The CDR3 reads CASSIDRQLFQPQHF. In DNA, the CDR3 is TGTGCCAGTAGTATAGATCGACAGTTGTTTCAGCCCCAGCATTTT.

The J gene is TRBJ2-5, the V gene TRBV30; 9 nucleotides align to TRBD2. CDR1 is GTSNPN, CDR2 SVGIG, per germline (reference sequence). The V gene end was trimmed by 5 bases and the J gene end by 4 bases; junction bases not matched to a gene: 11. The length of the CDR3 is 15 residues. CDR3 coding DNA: TGTGCCTGGGGCCCCGGGACTAGCCGTCGAGAGACCCAGTACTTC. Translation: CAWGPGTSRRETQYF.

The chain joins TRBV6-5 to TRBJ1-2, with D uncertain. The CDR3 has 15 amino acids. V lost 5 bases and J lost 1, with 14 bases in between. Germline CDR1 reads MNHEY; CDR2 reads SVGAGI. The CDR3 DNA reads TGTGCCAGCAGTCGCCTGGGCAGCCTTAACTATGGCTACACCTTC. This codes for CASSRLGSLNYGYTF.

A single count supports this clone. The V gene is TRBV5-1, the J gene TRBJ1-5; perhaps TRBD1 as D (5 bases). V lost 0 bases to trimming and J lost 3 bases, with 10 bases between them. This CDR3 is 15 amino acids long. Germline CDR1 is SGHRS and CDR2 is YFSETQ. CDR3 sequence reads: CASSLGAGPNQPQHF. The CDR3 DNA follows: TGCGCCAGCAGCTTGGGGGCGGGACCCAATCAGCCCCAGCATTTT.

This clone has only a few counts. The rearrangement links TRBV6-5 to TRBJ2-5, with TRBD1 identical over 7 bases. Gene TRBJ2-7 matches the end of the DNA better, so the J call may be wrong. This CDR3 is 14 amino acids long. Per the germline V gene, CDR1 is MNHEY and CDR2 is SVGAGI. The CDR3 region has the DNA TGTGCCACCGGGCACGTGACAGGGTATCGCGAGCAGTACTTC. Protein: CATGHVTGYREQYF.

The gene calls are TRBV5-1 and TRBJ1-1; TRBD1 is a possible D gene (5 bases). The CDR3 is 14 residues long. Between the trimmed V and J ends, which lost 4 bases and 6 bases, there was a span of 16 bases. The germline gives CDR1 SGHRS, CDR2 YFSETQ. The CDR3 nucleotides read TGCGCCAGCAGCGTACACCAGGGTAGGGCTGAAGCTTTCTTT. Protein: CASSVHQGRAEAFF.

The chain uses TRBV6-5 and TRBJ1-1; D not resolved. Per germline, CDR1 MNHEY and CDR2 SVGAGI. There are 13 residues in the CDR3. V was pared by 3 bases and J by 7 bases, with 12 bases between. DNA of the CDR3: TGTGCCAGCAGTTATCCCTGGGGAGATGAAGCTTTCTTT. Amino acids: CASSYPWGDEAFF.

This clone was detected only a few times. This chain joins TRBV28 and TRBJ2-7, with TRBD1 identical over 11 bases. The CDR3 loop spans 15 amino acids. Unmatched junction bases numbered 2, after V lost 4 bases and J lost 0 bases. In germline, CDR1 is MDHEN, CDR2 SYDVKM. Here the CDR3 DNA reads TGTGCCAGCAGTTCTGGGACAGGGGGCTCCTACGAGCAGTACTTC. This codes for CASSSGTGGSYEQYF.